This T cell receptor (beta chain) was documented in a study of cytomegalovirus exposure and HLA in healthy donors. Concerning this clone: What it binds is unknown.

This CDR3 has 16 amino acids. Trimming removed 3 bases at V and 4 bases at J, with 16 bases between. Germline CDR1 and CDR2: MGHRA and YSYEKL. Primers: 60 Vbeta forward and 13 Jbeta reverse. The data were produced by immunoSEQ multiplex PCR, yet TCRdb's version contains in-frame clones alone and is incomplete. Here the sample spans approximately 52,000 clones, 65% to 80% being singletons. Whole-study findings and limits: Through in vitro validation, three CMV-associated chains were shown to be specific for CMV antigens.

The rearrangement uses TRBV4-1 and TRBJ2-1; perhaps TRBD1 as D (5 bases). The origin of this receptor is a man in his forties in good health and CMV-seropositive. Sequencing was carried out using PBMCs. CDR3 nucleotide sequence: TGCGCCAGCAGCCACCGGACGGAGACAGTTTACAATGAGCAGTTCTTC. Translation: CASSHRTETVYNEQFF.